This T cell receptor beta chain is from a study of immune evolution from preneoplasia to lung adenocarcinoma. Overall study results and limits: Normal lung had highest clonality; later lesions appeared denser, more diverse.

Resections took place in Japan or China from about 2013 to 2017. Histologic diagnosis was independently verified by two lung pathologists. The assay was immunoSEQ multiplex PCR, and TCRdb's table has in-frame clones only and misses some. The sample carries 6,500 to 7,500 clones, 79% recorded once. The table lists this clone with a count of one. Its matching antigen is unknown. Per the germline V gene, CDR1 is SGDLS and CDR2 is YYNGEE. The CDR3 spans 18 residues. V was pared by 0 bases and J by 6 bases, with 11 bases of the junction left unmatched. The TCR was taken from a person aged 70 to 80 with lung adenocarcinoma. Sequencing was performed on FFPE minimally invasive lung adenocarcinoma tissue. The rearrangement uses TRBV9 and TRBJ2-1, with TRBD2 matching 11 bases. CDR3 nucleotide sequence: TGTGCCAGCAGCGTAGGGGAGATAGCGGGGGGGCCCCTCAATGAGCAGTTCTTC. It yields the protein CASSVGEIAGGPLNEQFF.